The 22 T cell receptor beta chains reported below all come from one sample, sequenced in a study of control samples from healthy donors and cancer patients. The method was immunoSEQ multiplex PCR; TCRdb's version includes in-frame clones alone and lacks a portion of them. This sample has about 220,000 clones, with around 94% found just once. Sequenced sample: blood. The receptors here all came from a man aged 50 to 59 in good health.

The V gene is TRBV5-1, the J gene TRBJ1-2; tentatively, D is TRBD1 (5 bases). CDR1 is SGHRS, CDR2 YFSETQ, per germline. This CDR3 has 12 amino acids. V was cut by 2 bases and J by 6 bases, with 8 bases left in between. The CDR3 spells CASSFQGDGYTF. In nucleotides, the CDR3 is TGCGCCAGCAGCTTTCAGGGAGATGGCTACACCTTC.

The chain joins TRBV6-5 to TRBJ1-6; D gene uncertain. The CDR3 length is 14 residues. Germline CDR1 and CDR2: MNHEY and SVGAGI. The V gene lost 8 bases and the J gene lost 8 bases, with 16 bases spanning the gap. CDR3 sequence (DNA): TGTGCCAGCGGTAGAGTCTCGACGGATTCACCCCTCCACTTT. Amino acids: CASGRVSTDSPLHF.

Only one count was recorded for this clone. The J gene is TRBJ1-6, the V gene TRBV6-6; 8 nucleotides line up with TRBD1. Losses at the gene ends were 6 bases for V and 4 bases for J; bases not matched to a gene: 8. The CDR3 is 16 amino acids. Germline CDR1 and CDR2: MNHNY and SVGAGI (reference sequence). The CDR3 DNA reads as TGTGCCAGCAGCCCCGGACAGGGTTATTATAATTCACCCCTCCACTTT. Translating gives CASSPGQGYYNSPLHF.

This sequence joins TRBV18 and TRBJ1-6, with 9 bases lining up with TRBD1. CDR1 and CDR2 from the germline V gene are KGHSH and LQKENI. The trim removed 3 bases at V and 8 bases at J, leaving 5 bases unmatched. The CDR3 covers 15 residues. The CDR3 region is CASSPLQGADSPLHF. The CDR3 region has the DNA TGTGCCAGCTCACCCTTACAGGGGGCGGATTCACCCCTCCACTTT. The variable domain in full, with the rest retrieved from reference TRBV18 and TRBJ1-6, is NAGVMQNPRHLVRRRGQEARLRCSPMKGHSHVYWYRQLPEEGLKFMVYLQKENIIDESGMPKERFSAEFPKEGPSILRIQQVVRGDSAAYFCASSPLQGADSPLHFGNGTRLTVT.

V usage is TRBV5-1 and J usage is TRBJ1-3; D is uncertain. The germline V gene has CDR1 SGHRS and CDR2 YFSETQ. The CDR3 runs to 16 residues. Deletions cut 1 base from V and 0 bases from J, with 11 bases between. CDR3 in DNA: TGCGCCAGCAGCTTGACCTCCTACCTCTCTGGAAACACCATATATTTT. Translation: CASSLTSYLSGNTIYF.

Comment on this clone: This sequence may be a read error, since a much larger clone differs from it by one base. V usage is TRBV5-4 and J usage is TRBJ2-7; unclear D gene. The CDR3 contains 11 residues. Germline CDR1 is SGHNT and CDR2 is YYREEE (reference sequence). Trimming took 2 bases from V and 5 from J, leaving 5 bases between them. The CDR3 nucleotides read TGTGCCAGCAGCTTCGGTGACGAGCAGTACTTC. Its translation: CASSFGDEQYF.

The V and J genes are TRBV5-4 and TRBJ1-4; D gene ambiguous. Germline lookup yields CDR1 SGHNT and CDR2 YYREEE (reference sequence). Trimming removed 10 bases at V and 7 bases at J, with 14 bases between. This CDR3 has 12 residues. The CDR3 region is CAASRRGEKLFF. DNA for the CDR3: TGTGCCGCTTCCCGGCGAGGTGAAAAACTGTTTTTT.

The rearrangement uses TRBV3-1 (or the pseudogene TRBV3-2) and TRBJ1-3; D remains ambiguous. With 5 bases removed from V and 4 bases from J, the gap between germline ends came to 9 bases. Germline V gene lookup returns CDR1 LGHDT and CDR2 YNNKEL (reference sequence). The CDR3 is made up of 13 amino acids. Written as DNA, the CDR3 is TGTGCCAGCAGCTCCCAAGGAGGAAACACCATATATTTT. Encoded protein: CASSSQGGNTIYF.

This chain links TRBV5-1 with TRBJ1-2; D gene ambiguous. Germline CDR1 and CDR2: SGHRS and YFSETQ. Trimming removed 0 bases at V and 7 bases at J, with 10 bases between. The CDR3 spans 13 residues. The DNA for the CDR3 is TGCGCCAGCAGCTTGGTAACCAACGGTGGCTACACCTTC. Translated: CASSLVTNGGYTF.

CDR3 protein: CASSTGQGGYNEQFF. CDR3 DNA sequence: TGTGCCAGCAGCACCGGACAGGGAGGTTACAATGAGCAGTTCTTC. The chain recombines TRBV9 with TRBJ2-1, with TRBD1 matching 8 bases. Germline loops: CDR1 SGDLS, CDR2 YYNGEE. CDR3 size: 15 residues. V lost 4 bases to trimming and J lost 4 bases; unmatched junction nucleotides: 7.

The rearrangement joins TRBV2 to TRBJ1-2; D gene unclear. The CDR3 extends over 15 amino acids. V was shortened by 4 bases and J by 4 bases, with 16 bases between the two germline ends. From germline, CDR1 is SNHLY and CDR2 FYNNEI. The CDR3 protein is CASSGAPISLYGYTF. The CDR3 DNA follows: TGTGCCAGCAGTGGGGCACCGATATCCCTCTATGGCTACACCTTC.

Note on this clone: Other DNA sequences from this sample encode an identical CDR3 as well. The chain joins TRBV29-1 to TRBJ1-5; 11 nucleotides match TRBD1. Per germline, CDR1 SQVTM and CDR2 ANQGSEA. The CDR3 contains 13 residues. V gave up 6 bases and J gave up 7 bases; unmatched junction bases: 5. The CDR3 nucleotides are TGCAGCGTGACGGGACAGGGGGGGCAGCCCCAGCATTTT. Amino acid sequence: CSVTGQGGQPQHF.

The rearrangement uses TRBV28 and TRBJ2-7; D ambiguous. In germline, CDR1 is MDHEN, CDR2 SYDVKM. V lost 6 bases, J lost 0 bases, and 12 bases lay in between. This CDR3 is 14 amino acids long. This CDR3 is CASSPVMASYEQYV. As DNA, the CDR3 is TGTGCCAGCAGCCCCGTGATGGCCTCCTACGAGCAGTACGTC.

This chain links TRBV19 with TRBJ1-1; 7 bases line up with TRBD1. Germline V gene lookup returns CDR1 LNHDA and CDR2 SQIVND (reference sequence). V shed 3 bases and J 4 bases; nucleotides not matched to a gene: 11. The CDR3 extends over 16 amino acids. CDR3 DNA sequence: TGTGCCAGTAGTATGTGGGGAACAGGGGCCCTCACTGAAGCTTTCTTT. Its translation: CASSMWGTGALTEAFF.

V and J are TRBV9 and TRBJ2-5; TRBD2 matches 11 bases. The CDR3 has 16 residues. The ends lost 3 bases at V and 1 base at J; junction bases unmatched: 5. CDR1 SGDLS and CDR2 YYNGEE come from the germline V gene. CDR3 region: CASSETSGGRQETQYF. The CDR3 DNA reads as TGTGCCAGCAGCGAAACTAGCGGGGGACGCCAAGAGACCCAGTACTTC.

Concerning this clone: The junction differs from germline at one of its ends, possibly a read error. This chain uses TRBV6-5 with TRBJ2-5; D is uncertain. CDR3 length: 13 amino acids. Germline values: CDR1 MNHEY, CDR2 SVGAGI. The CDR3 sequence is CASSSFHQETQYF. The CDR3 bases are TGTGCCAGCAGTTCGTTTCACCAGGAGACCCAGTACTTC.

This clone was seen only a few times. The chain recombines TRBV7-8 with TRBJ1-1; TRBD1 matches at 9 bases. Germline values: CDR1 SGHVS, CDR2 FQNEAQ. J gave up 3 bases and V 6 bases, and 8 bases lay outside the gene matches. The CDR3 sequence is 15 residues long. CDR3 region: CASRIQGAPDTEAFF. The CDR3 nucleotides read TGTGCCAGCAGGATACAGGGGGCGCCGGACACTGAAGCTTTCTTT.

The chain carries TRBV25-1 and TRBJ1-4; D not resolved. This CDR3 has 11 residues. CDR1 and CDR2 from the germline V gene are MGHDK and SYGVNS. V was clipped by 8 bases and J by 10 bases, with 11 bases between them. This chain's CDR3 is CASSGGGKLFF. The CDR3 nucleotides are TGTGCCAGCTCTGGCGGTGGAAAACTGTTTTTT.

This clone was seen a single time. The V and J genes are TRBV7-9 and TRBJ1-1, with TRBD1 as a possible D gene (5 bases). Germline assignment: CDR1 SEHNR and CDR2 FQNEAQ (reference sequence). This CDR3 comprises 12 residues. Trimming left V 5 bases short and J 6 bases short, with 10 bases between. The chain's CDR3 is CASSPGGAEAFF. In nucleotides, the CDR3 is TGTGCCAGCAGCCCAGGAGGGGCTGAAGCTTTCTTT.

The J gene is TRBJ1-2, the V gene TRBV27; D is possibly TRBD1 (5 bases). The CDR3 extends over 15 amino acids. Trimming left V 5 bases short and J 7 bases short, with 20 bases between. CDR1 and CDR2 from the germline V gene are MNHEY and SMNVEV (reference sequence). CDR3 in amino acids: CASSSQMWGGFGYTF. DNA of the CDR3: TGTGCCAGCAGTAGTCAGATGTGGGGGGGTTTTGGCTACACCTTC.

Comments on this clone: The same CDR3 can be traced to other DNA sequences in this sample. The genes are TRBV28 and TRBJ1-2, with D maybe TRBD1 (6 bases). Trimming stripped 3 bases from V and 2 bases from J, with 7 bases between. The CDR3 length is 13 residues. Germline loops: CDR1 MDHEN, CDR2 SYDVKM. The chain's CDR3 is CASSLTGNYGYTF. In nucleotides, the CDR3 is TGTGCCAGCAGTTTGACAGGAAACTATGGCTACACCTTC.

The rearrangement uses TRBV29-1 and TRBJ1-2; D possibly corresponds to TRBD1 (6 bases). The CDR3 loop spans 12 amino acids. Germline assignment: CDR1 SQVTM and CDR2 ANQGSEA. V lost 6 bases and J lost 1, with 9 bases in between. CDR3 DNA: TGCAGCGTCGAACAGGGTAACTATGGCTACACCTTC. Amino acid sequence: CSVEQGNYGYTF. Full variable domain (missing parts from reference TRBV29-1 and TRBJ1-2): SAVISQKPSRDICQRGTSLTIQCQVDSQVTMMFWYRQQPGQSLTLIATANQGSEATYESGFVIDKFPISRPNLTFSTLTVSNMSPEDSSIYLCSVEQGNYGYTFGSGTRLTVV.